This T cell receptor (beta chain) originates from a study of glioma-infiltrating T cells after dendritic cell vaccination. Study details: Autologous tumor lysate-pulsed dendritic cell vaccination was given between the early 2000s and the early 2010s.

Study-level results: Survival was not directly related to TCR clonality in these patients.

Trimming at V came to 6 bases and at J to 2 bases, leaving 6 bases not matched to a gene. This CDR3 is 15 amino acids long. Germline CDR1 is SNHLY and CDR2 is FYNNEI. Documented time point: after dendritic cell vaccination, including at tumor progression/relapse. PBMC sampling occurred before vaccination, two weeks after the third dose, and at progression. Details on this clone: Its matching antigen is unknown.

Primers: 60 V beta forward and 13 J beta reverse. Assay used: immunoSEQ multiplex PCR; TCRdb lists only in-frame clones, some missing. The repertoire consists of roughly 100,000 clones, with around 90% occurring once and the leading ten covering 2.5% to 3.5%. V usage is TRBV2 and J usage is TRBJ2-3; 9 nucleotides agree with TRBD1. The starting material was blood, obtained after dendritic cell vaccination. This TCR derives from a human donor with glioblastoma. The CDR3 DNA sequence: TGTGCCAGCAGGGTACAGGGGGCGGCCACAGATACGCAGTATTTT. Amino acid sequence: CASRVQGAATDTQYF.